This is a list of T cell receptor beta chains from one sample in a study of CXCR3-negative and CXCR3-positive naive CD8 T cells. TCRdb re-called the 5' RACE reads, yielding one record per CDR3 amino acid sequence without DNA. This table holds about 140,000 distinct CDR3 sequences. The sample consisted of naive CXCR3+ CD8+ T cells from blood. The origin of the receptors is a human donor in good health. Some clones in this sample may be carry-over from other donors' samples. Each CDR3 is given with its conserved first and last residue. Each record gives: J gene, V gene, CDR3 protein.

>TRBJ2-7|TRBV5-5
CASSLTWESYEQYF
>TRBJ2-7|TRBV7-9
CASSSWTGTYEQYF
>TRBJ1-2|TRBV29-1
CGVEQGLGYTF
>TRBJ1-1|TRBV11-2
CASSLASLGSTEAFF
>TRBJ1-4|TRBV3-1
CASSQVDRGNEKLFF
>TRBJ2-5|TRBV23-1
CASSHLVRETQYF
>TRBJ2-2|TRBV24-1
CATSDRRDRGEMTGELFF
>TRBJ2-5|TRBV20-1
CSARSGGAGETQYF
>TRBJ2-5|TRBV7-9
CASSSALAPEETQYF
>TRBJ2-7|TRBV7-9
CASSPDRVRYEQYF
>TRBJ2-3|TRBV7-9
CASSDSTDTQYF
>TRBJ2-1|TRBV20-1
CSARGDRLGSYNEQFF
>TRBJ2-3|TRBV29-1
CSVGRGQGNYTDTQYF
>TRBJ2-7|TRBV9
CASSASPGSSYEQYF
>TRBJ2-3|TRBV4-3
CASSQIRDRGTDTQYF
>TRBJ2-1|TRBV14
CASSQSSQLGHEQFF
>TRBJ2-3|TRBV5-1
CASSHALAASTDTQYF
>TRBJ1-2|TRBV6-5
CASSYRLRGARGYTF
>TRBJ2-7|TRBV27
CASSSSSTHEQYF
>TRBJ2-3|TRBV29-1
CSVWTSGDSTDTQYF
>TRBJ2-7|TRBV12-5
CASGSTGLSYEQYF
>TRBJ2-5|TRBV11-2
CASSPRLETQYF
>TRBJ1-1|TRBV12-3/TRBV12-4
CASSGEADTEAFF
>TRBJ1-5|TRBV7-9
CASSLSLGIEGNQPQHF
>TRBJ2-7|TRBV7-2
CASSLVESSYEQYF
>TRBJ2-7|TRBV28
CASSDREGFEYEQYF
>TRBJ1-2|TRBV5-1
CASSLEPGLRGDYGYTF
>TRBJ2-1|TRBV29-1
CSVDVAGNEQFF
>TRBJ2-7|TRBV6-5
CASSPRDSQSAEQYF
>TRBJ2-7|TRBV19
CASSFHSRGAVEQYF
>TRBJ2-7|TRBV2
CASTGQPYEQYF
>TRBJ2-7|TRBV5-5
CASSLAHYEQYF
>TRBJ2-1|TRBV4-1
CACSQVQGASSYNEQFF
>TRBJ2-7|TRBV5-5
CASTSGLAAYEQYF
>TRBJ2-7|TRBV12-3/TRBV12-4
CASRGTGGYEQYF
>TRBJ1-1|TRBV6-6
CASSYGGRLTEAFF
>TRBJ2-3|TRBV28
CASSFMAGSTDTQYF
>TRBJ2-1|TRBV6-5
CASSYSDYNEQFF
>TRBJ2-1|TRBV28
CASSEQGARNEQFF
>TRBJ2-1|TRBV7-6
CASSFTPNLGGTYNEQFF